This is a list of T cell receptor beta chains from one sample in a study of blood T cell repertoires in COVID-19. Libraries were prepared by immunoSEQ multiplex PCR; TCRdb keeps only in-frame clonotypes and omits some of them. Of roughly 230,000 clones listed, nearly 90% were seen once; the top ten hold under 2.5%. The specimen sequenced was peripheral blood. These TCRs come from an older woman with COVID-19, enrolled during active disease. Each CDR3 is given with its conserved first and last residue. The D gene is left open where the match is weak. Clone size is given for some rows only: seen once, a few or many times, or a class if the clone is expanded.

d_call	cdr3_length	clone_size	v_call	j_call	cdr3_nt	cdr3_aa
.	15	.	TRBV19	TRBJ2-3	TGTGCCAGCTCCCTCCTCGGGGGGCGCTCAGATACGCAGTATTTT	CASSLLGGRSDTQYF
TRBD1	14	.	TRBV5-5	TRBJ1-2	TGTGCCAGCAGCTATCGGACAGGGCCCTATGGCTACACCTTC	CASSYRTGPYGYTF
.	10	.	TRBV29-1	TRBJ2-7	TGCAGCGTTGTCAACTACGAGCAGTACTTC	CSVVNYEQYF
.	16	.	TRBV7-8	TRBJ2-1	TGTGCCAGCAGCGTGGGGAGGGGGGTTGGACACAATGAGCAGTTCTTC	CASSVGRGVGHNEQFF
TRBD2	15	few	TRBV15	TRBJ2-1	TGTGCCACCAGCAGAGAGCGGGGGACGGGTAATGAGCAGTTCTTC	CATSRERGTGNEQFF
.	14	.	TRBV6-5	TRBJ1-6	TGTGCCAGCAGTACCCCCGCGGCCCATTCACCCCTCCACTTT	CASSTPAAHSPLHF
.	12	.	TRBV12-3/TRBV12-4	TRBJ1-2	TGTGCCAGTACGCCAGGTCGTTATGGCTACACCTTC	CASTPGRYGYTF
.	10	many	TRBV19	TRBJ2-7	TGTGCCAGTTTTACGGACGAGCAGTACTTC	CASFTDEQYF
.	11	once	TRBV9	TRBJ2-7	TGTGCCAGCAGCGCGGCCTACGAGCAGTACTTC	CASSAAYEQYF
.	15	.	TRBV10-3	TRBJ1-2	TGTGCCATCAGTGGGGGCCAGGGGAACAACTATGGCTACACCTTC	CAISGGQGNNYGYTF
.	14	.	TRBV5-5	TRBJ1-2	TGTGCCAGCAGCTCCCAAGGGGGTAACTATGGCTACACCTTC	CASSSQGGNYGYTF
.	12	.	TRBV19	TRBJ1-2	TGTGCCTGTGCTGACGGGGGCTATGGCTACACCTTC	CACADGGYGYTF